Following are 11 T cell receptor beta chains from one sample sequenced in a study of cytomegalovirus exposure and HLA in healthy donors. The PCR contained 60 Vbeta and 13 Jbeta primers. This table comes from immunoSEQ multiplex PCR, and its TCRdb copy is limited to in-frame clones, with some not included. The sample lists 85,000 to 130,000 clones; 65% to 80% were seen once. Material: PBMCs. These receptor sequences come from a woman aged 50 to 60 in good health and CMV-seropositive.

This chain joins TRBV6-1 and TRBJ1-2; no definite D call. The length of the CDR3 is 13 residues. CDR1 and CDR2 from the germline V gene are MNHNS and SASEGT. V lost 7 bases, J lost 7 bases, and 16 bases lay in between. The CDR3 here is CASTQLSGGGYTF. In DNA, the CDR3 is TGTGCCAGCACTCAGCTCAGTGGAGGTGGCTACACCTTC.

Only one count was recorded for this clone. The chain combines TRBV5-1 with TRBJ1-2, with 10 bases matching TRBD1. The germline gives CDR1 SGHRS, CDR2 YFSETQ. V lost 2 bases to trimming and J lost 8 bases; unmatched junction nucleotides: 9. The CDR3 has 15 amino acids. The chain's CDR3 is CASSLGVGQGLGYTF. For the CDR3, the DNA is TGCGCCAGCAGCTTAGGCGTGGGACAGGGGTTAGGCTACACCTTC.

The chain uses TRBV28 and TRBJ1-2; 7 nucleotides align to TRBD1. V lost 7 bases and J lost 4; bases outside the gene matches: 15. In germline, CDR1 is MDHEN, CDR2 SYDVKM. The CDR3 runs to 16 residues. CDR3 sequence: CASKPPGQIPSYGYTF. The CDR3 nucleotides are TGTGCCAGCAAACCACCGGGACAGATACCTTCCTATGGCTACACCTTC.

The chain has TRBV5-4 and TRBJ2-3; 14 positions match TRBD2. The CDR3 totals 16 residues. CDR1 and CDR2 (germline): SGHNT, YYREEE (reference sequence). V shed 3 bases and J 5 bases; nucleotides not matched to a gene: 5. The CDR3 loop reads CASSSRLAGGQDTQYF. The CDR3 DNA follows: TGTGCCAGCAGCTCAAGACTAGCGGGGGGGCAAGATACGCAGTATTTT.

This chain connects TRBV10-2 to TRBJ1-5; 8 nucleotides agree with TRBD1. The germline gives CDR1 WSHSY, CDR2 SAAADI. CDR3 length: 17 residues. V was pared by 5 bases and J by 3 bases, with 12 bases of the junction left unmatched. CDR3 in amino acids: CASSHAGGPRLNQPQHF. CDR3 DNA sequence: TGCGCCAGCAGTCACGCAGGGGGCCCGCGCCTCAATCAGCCCCAGCATTTT.

The table lists this clone with a count of one. The chain combines TRBV29-1 with TRBJ1-2; D is possibly TRBD1 (6 bases). V was shortened by 4 bases and J by 0 bases, with 15 bases between the two germline ends. Per the germline V gene, CDR1 is SQVTM and CDR2 is ANQGSEA. The length of the CDR3 is 15 residues. Here the CDR3 DNA reads TGCAGCGTTGGGAGTGGGGGGGCGACTAACTATGGCTACACCTTC. This translates into CSVGSGGATNYGYTF.

V and J are TRBV10-3 and TRBJ1-4; D may be TRBD1 (5 bases). From germline, CDR1 is ENHRY and CDR2 SYGVKD. This CDR3 has 15 residues. Trimming removed 1 base at V and 2 bases at J, with 8 bases between. The CDR3 is CAISEFGGTNEKLFF. The CDR3 region has the DNA TGTGCCATCAGTGAGTTCGGGGGGACTAATGAAAAACTGTTTTTT.

The chain has TRBV15 and TRBJ1-2; 10 bases agree with TRBD1. From germline, CDR1 is LNHNV and CDR2 YYDKDF (reference sequence). The CDR3 spans 14 residues. V shed 4 bases, J shed 8 bases, and the junction held 7 bases outside the gene matches. Here the CDR3 DNA reads TGTGCCACCAGCATAACGGGACAGGGGTTCGGCTACACCTTC. This sequence encodes CATSITGQGFGYTF.

This rearrangement joins TRBV30 to TRBJ1-2; D possibly corresponds to TRBD1 (5 bases). The CDR3 runs 13 residues. The germline V and J ends were trimmed by 0 bases and 4 bases, with 9 bases remaining between them. Germline CDR1 is GTSNPN and CDR2 is SVGIG (reference sequence). The chain's CDR3 is CAWSVQEIYGYTF. CDR3 sequence (DNA): TGTGCCTGGAGTGTACAGGAGATCTATGGCTACACCTTC.

The chain is built from TRBV28 and TRBJ1-1; 9 bases agree with TRBD1. V lost 5 bases to trimming and J lost 7 bases; unmatched junction nucleotides: 5. CDR3 length: 13 amino acids. Germline values: CDR1 MDHEN, CDR2 SYDVKM. This CDR3 is CASSPGQGGEAFF. CDR3 DNA: TGTGCCAGCAGTCCGGGACAGGGAGGTGAAGCTTTCTTT.

The chain combines TRBV4-2 with TRBJ2-2; 11 bases agree with TRBD1. CDR1 LGHNA and CDR2 YNFKEQ come from the germline V gene. J was trimmed by 8 bases and V by 8 bases; bases with no gene match: 19. The CDR3 has 18 residues. CDR3 residues: CASPFSADRGPVSGELFF. CDR3 bases: TGTGCCAGCCCTTTTTCAGCGGACAGGGGGCCCGTTAGTGGGGAGCTGTTTTTT.